One sample yielded the 27 T cell receptor beta chains listed below, sequenced in a study of T-cell reconstitution after alpha-beta-depleted transplantation in children (TCRdb year 2016). The treatment or condition tag for this specimen amounts to: allogeneic hematopoietic cell transplantation with graft depleted of TCRalphabeta T cells and CD19 B cells. Library method: PCR. The instrument given in TCRdb is Illumina HiSeq 2500. Molecular barcoding was employed in the preparation of TCR libraries, with unique molecular identifiers being used to normalize TCRbeta repertoire quantification. TCRdb cleaned the public reads at Q25 with fastp, built clones with MiXCR and kept in-frame beta chains. Here each entry gathers all rows of one CDR3 protein and keeps the most common genes and DNA. The sample table contains 580,000 or so distinct CDR3 sequences; only one count was recorded for roughly 23% of them. Together, the top ten hold around 14% of the sample.

The sequencing used PBMCs, mostly from graft donor cells, collected 360 days after TCRalphabeta/CD19-depleted stem cell transplant. Every receptor here comes from a boy less than two years old who had a stem cell transplant for acute myeloid leukemia, so the T cells may come from the graft donor.

This clonotype was seen repeatedly, ten times or more. The chain joins TRBV20-1 to TRBJ2-1; 10 bases match TRBD2. Germline trimming cut 0 bases from V and 8 bases from J; bases unmatched to any gene: 7. The CDR3 extends over 15 amino acids. Germline V gene lookup returns CDR1 DFQATT and CDR2 SNEGSKA (reference sequence). In DNA, the CDR3 is TGCAGTGCTAGAGAACCGGGACTAGCGTCGGATGAGCAGTTCTTC. Amino acid sequence: CSAREPGLASDEQFF.

A few counts support this clonotype. The rearrangement joins TRBV15 to TRBJ1-1; D remains unclear. Germline V gene data show CDR1 as LNHNV and CDR2 as YYDKDF (reference sequence). The CDR3 spans 14 residues. V was clipped by 9 bases and J by 0 bases, with 14 bases between them. CDR3 protein: CATALRVMNTEAFF. The DNA of the CDR3 is TGTGCCACGGCGCTTAGGGTCATGAACACTGAAGCTTTCTTT.

This clonotype appeared a few times. The V and J genes are TRBV7-2 and TRBJ2-5; D might be TRBD1 (6 bases). Germline assignment: CDR1 SGHTA and CDR2 FQGNSA. The CDR3 consists of 14 residues. V shed 7 bases and J shed 7 bases, with 19 bases lying between them. CDR3 nucleotides: TGTGCCAGCACCTCAACTACAGGGCAGGGGACCCAGTACTTC. Translating gives CASTSTTGQGTQYF.

This clonotype occurred many times. The V call is TRBV28, the J call TRBJ2-5; 9 positions agree with TRBD2. The germline CDR1 and CDR2 sequences are MDHEN and SYDVKM. The CDR3 sequence is 16 residues long. J gave up 1 base and V 5 bases, and 8 bases lay outside the gene matches. The CDR3 sequence: CASSIRLAAFQETQYF. The CDR3 region has the DNA TGTGCCAGCAGTATACGACTAGCGGCATTCCAAGAGACCCAGTACTTC. Filled out from reference TRBV28 and TRBJ2-5, the complete variable domain reads DVKVTQSSRYLVKRTGEKVFLECVQDMDHENMFWYRQDPGLGLRLIYFSYDVKMKEKGDIPEGYSVSREKKERFSLILESASTNQTSMYLCASSIRLAAFQETQYFGPGTRLLVL.

CDR3 nucleotides: TGCAGTGCTAGAAGGTCGGCCGGGGAAAATCAGCCCCAGCATTTT. As protein: CSARRSAGENQPQHF. V gene TRBV20-1 combines with J gene TRBJ1-5, with no clear D. The germline V and J ends were trimmed by 2 bases and 4 bases, with 15 bases remaining between them. CDR1 is DFQATT, CDR2 SNEGSKA, per germline (reference sequence). The CDR3 totals 15 residues.

The V and J genes are TRBV20-1 and TRBJ2-3, with 9 bases identical to TRBD1. The germline gives CDR1 DFQATT, CDR2 SNEGSKA (reference sequence). This CDR3 spans 17 amino acids. V lost 1 base and J lost 6; bases outside the gene matches: 14. Written as DNA, the CDR3 is TGCAGTGCTAGAGTGGGGATCGGGGACAGGGAGGGGGATACGCAGTATTTT. Its translation is CSARVGIGDREGDTQYF.

Many counts were recorded for this clonotype. V gene TRBV20-1 combines with J gene TRBJ2-1, with TRBD2 matching over 15 bases. Germline assignment: CDR1 DFQATT and CDR2 SNEGSKA (reference sequence). The CDR3 consists of 16 residues. V lost 4 bases and J lost 8; bases outside the gene matches: 9. CDR3 in DNA: TGCAGTGCTACCGGACTAGCGGGGGGGCCTATATATGAGCAGTTCTTC. Its translation: CSATGLAGGPIYEQFF.

At least ten counts were recorded for this clonotype. The chain joins TRBV7-9 to TRBJ2-3, with 7 bases fitting TRBD1. The CDR3 has 16 residues. J gave up 0 bases and V 4 bases, and 7 bases lay outside the gene matches. Germline CDR1 SEHNR, CDR2 FQNEAQ (reference sequence). CDR3 in DNA: TGTGCCAGCAGCTCTAGGACAGGCTCTAGCACAGATACGCAGTATTTT. This encodes CASSSRTGSSTDTQYF.

This rearrangement joins TRBV24-1 to TRBJ2-1; 15 nucleotides line up with TRBD2. The trim removed 4 bases at V and 2 bases at J, leaving 8 bases unmatched. Germline V gene lookup returns CDR1 KGHDR and CDR2 SFDVKD. The CDR3 covers 19 residues. CDR3 sequence reads: CATSEGTSGGYFPYNEQFF. CDR3 DNA sequence: TGTGCCACCAGTGAGGGGACTAGCGGGGGGTATTTCCCCTACAATGAGCAGTTCTTC.

This clonotype was recorded many times. The CDR3: CASSTRQGFSYEQYV. CDR3 nucleotide sequence: TGTGCCAGCAGTACCCGACAGGGGTTTAGCTACGAGCAGTACGTC. The chain carries TRBV6-2 or TRBV6-3 and TRBJ2-7, with 8 bases aligning to TRBD1. The ends lost 5 bases at V and 3 bases at J; junction bases unmatched: 9. This CDR3 contains 15 residues. Germline V gene lookup returns CDR1 MNHEY and CDR2 SVGEGT.

This chain joins TRBV28 and TRBJ1-2; TRBD1 is a possible D gene (6 bases). The length of the CDR3 is 14 residues. Germline assignment: CDR1 MDHEN and CDR2 SYDVKM. V was clipped by 3 bases and J by 4 bases, with 12 bases between them. This chain's CDR3 is CASSFPGQFYGYTF. For the CDR3, the DNA is TGTGCCAGCAGTTTCCCCGGACAGTTCTATGGCTACACCTTC.

CDR3 nucleotide sequence: TGTGCCACCAGCAAAGGACTTGCCGGAAGAAACACCGGGGAGCTGTTTTTT. It specifies CATSKGLAGRNTGELFF. The rearrangement links TRBV15 to TRBJ2-2; tentatively, D is TRBD2 (5 bases). The germline gives CDR1 LNHNV, CDR2 YYDKDF (reference sequence). V lost 4 bases to trimming and J lost 2 bases, with 17 bases between them. The CDR3 loop spans 17 amino acids. The full variable domain, its missing parts supplied by reference TRBV15 and TRBJ2-2, is DAMVIQNPRYQVTQFGKPVTLSCSQTLNHNVMYWYQQKSSQAPKLLFHYYDKDFNNEADTPDNFQSRRPNTSFCFLDIRSPGLGDTAMYLCATSKGLAGRNTGELFFGEGSRLTVL.

The chain is built from TRBV12-3 or TRBV12-4 and TRBJ2-1; 9 bases match TRBD2. There are 17 residues in the CDR3. Trimming cost V 3 bases and J 2 bases; bases outside gene matches: 8. In DNA, the CDR3 is TGTGCCAGCAGTTTTCTAGTAGCGGGGGACCCCTACAATGAGCAGTTCTTC. Translating it yields CASSFLVAGDPYNEQFF.

This clonotype was detected many times. The CDR3: CASRSLAKNIQYF. For the CDR3, the DNA is TGTGCCAGCAGATCCTTAGCCAAAAACATTCAGTACTTC. The V and J genes are TRBV2 and TRBJ2-4; no firm D call. Trimming took 6 bases from V and 0 from J, leaving 6 bases between them. Germline CDR1 and CDR2: SNHLY and FYNNEI. The CDR3 totals 13 residues.

This clonotype was detected only a few times. In DNA form, the CDR3 reads TGTGCCAGCAGCTTAGAGATCAGGGGAGCCTACGAGCAGTACTTC. It specifies CASSLEIRGAYEQYF. The chain has TRBV7-2 and TRBJ2-7, with D perhaps matching TRBD1 (6 bases). V lost 1 base to trimming and J lost 2 bases, with 12 bases between them. Germline V gives CDR1 SGHTA, CDR2 FQGNSA. The CDR3 length is 15 residues.

The V and J genes are TRBV4-2 and TRBJ2-5; D might be TRBD1 (6 bases). This CDR3 comprises 16 residues. Germline-derived CDR1 and CDR2 are LGHNA and YNFKEQ. V lost 1 base, J lost 2 bases, and 14 bases lay in between. CDR3: CASSQVEGRGQETQYF. The CDR3 DNA sequence: TGTGCCAGCAGCCAAGTCGAGGGAAGGGGGCAAGAGACCCAGTACTTC.

The chain has TRBV4-3 and TRBJ1-5; unclear D gene. V lost 0 bases, J lost 0 bases, and 9 bases lay in between. This CDR3 has 16 residues. The germline CDR1 and CDR2 sequences are LGHNA and YSLEER. CDR3: CASSQDWGYSNQPQHF. CDR3 sequence (DNA): TGCGCCAGCAGCCAAGATTGGGGTTATAGCAATCAGCCCCAGCATTTT.

Many counts were recorded for this clonotype. V is TRBV5-5 and J is TRBJ2-4; D remains ambiguous. CDR3 length equals 16 residues. Trimming removed 3 bases from V and 0 bases from J, with 13 bases in between. Per the germline V gene, CDR1 is SGHKS and CDR2 is YYEKEE (reference sequence). CDR3 loop: CASSSAPKLAKNIQYF. The CDR3 DNA follows: TGTGCCAGCAGCTCCGCCCCTAAGTTAGCCAAAAACATTCAGTACTTC.

This clonotype was counted many times. The rearrangement uses TRBV15 and TRBJ2-7; 8 bases align to TRBD1. Trimming cost V 5 bases and J 5 bases; bases outside gene matches: 8. The CDR3 spans 14 residues. Germline values: CDR1 LNHNV, CDR2 YYDKDF (reference sequence). The chain's CDR3 is CATSPGTGGHEQYF. The CDR3 DNA reads TGTGCCACCAGCCCAGGGACAGGCGGACACGAGCAGTACTTC.

This clonotype was recorded at least ten times. The rearrangement joins TRBV20-1 to TRBJ2-5, with 10 bases lining up with TRBD2. This CDR3 comprises 14 residues. V lost 2 bases, J lost 3 bases, and 3 bases stayed unmatched. The germline CDR1 and CDR2 sequences are DFQATT and SNEGSKA (reference sequence). In nucleotides, the CDR3 is TGCAGTGCTAGATTCCTAGCGGGAGAAGAGACCCAGTACTTC. Translated, it gives CSARFLAGEETQYF.

There are a few counts of this clonotype. This chain joins TRBV20-1 and TRBJ2-1, with 11 bases lining up with TRBD2. The CDR3 length is 15 residues. Germline lookup yields CDR1 DFQATT and CDR2 SNEGSKA (reference sequence). J gave up 10 bases and V 3 bases, and 11 bases lay outside the gene matches. The CDR3 is CSARSGTSGAREQFF. The CDR3 DNA follows: TGCAGTGCTAGGTCCGGGACTAGCGGAGCCAGGGAGCAGTTCTTC.

CDR3 amino acids: CASSYSGAPSGNTIYF. The CDR3 DNA reads as TGTGCCAGCAGTTACTCTGGGGCCCCGAGTGGAAACACCATATATTTT. V usage is TRBV6-5 and J usage is TRBJ1-3, with D perhaps matching TRBD1 (5 bases). V lost 0 bases and J lost 3, with 12 bases in between. The CDR3 has 16 residues. In germline, CDR1 is MNHEY, CDR2 SVGAGI.

The chain combines TRBV6-2 or TRBV6-3 with TRBJ2-1; TRBD2 matches 10 bases. Germline CDR1 and CDR2: MNHEY and SVGEGT. This CDR3 comprises 17 residues. Trimming cost V 6 bases and J 7 bases; bases outside gene matches: 15. The CDR3 DNA follows: TGTGCCAGCAGCACCTCTAGGAGCGGGGGGGTTTGGAATGAGCAGTTCTTC. Translated, it gives CASSTSRSGGVWNEQFF.

The chain joins TRBV5-5 to TRBJ2-1; D may be TRBD2 (7 bases). Germline V lookup: CDR1 SGHKS, CDR2 YYEKEE (reference sequence). This CDR3 region has 18 residues. Trimming removed 1 base from V and 9 bases from J, with 26 bases in between. The CDR3 loop reads CASSLWRGGVLGRGEQFF. In DNA, the CDR3 is TGTGCCAGCAGCTTGTGGCGTGGGGGGGTCCTAGGCAGGGGTGAGCAGTTCTTC.

The J gene is TRBJ2-7, the V gene TRBV6-5; 12 bases align to TRBD2. The germline gives CDR1 MNHEY, CDR2 SVGAGI. V shed 5 bases, J shed 4 bases, and the junction held 9 bases outside the gene matches. The CDR3 covers 16 residues. This chain's CDR3 is CASSHRLAGDLYEQYV. In nucleotides, the CDR3 is TGTGCCAGCAGTCACCGACTAGCGGGGGATCTATACGAGCAGTACGTC.

V and J are TRBV15 and TRBJ2-2; maybe TRBD1 (5 bases). Germline lookup yields CDR1 LNHNV and CDR2 YYDKDF (reference sequence). The CDR3 runs 14 residues. The V and J ends lost 7 bases and 6 bases respectively, with 15 bases between them. The CDR3 protein is CATTSGQYSGELFF. The CDR3 nucleotides are TGTGCCACCACCTCAGGGCAGTATTCCGGGGAGCTGTTTTTT.

The chain couples TRBV6-2 or TRBV6-3 to TRBJ2-1; 9 positions match TRBD2. V shed 5 bases, J shed 9 bases, and the junction held 17 bases outside the gene matches. Germline-derived CDR1 and CDR2 are MNHEY and SVGEGT. This CDR3 comprises 17 residues. Here the CDR3 reads CASSKGPSGALRGEQFF. Written as DNA, the CDR3 is TGTGCCAGCAGTAAGGGCCCTAGCGGGGCTCTCAGGGGTGAGCAGTTCTTC.